This T cell receptor beta chain is from a study of monozygotic twins with inflammatory bowel disease. General observations from the study: Patient repertoires may carry noise from differing immunosuppressive treatments. IBD-affected twins scored below their healthy co-twins in TCRbeta diversity (inverse Simpson).

In regard to this clonotype: The antigen is unknown.

It was about 3,400 ng of total RNA that each TCR library used. TCRdb processed the 5' RACE reads again and assigns one entry to each CDR3 protein, with no DNA. In total, the table holds some 160,000 distinct CDR3 sequences. Germline V gene lookup returns CDR1 SGHRS and CDR2 YFSETQ. This CDR3 has 14 amino acids. Whole blood, unsorted for T cells, was the source of total RNA. The sample consisted of blood. The TCR sequence derives from a human donor with ulcerative colitis or Crohn's disease, or a healthy co-twin of an affected twin (not recorded which). This chain uses TRBV5-1 with TRBJ2-5; TCRdb indicates TRBD2, and absent DNA this call remains unverified. The chain's CDR3 is CASSSPLPLETQYF.